The next 10 T cell receptor beta chains were all read from a single sample in a study of shared clonotypes between healthy human individuals. Some clones are missing from TCRdb's copy, which holds only in-frame ones; the method was immunoSEQ multiplex PCR. Among just over 2,000,000 clones listed, about 95% were seen once. CD45RO-negative, CCR7-selected cells formed the naive CD8 fraction, which excluded terminally differentiated effector memory CD45RA+ cells. Sequencing was performed on naive CD8+ T cells sorted from blood. These TCRs come from a man in his late teens or twenties in good health.

The V call is TRBV4-1, the J call TRBJ2-2; unclear D gene. Trimming took 2 bases from V and 0 from J, leaving 4 bases between them. This CDR3 has 14 amino acids. CDR1 is MGHRA and CDR2 is YSYEKL in the germline V gene. The chain's CDR3 is CASSQQANTGELFF. The CDR3 DNA reads as TGCGCCAGCAGCCAACAAGCGAACACCGGGGAGCTGTTTTTT.

The chain couples TRBV4-1 to TRBJ1-1, with D uncertain. Deletions cut 4 bases from V and 4 bases from J, with 7 bases between. The length of the CDR3 is 12 residues. Per germline, CDR1 MGHRA and CDR2 YSYEKL. Written as DNA, the CDR3 is TGCGCCAGCAGCCCCGGGGTCACTGAAGCTTTCTTT. It is translated as CASSPGVTEAFF.

The chain joins TRBV11-3 to TRBJ2-3; D unclear. V gave up 5 bases and J gave up 3 bases, with 9 bases separating them. CDR3 size: 13 residues. In germline, CDR1 is SGHNT, CDR2 YENEEA. CDR3 DNA: TGTGCCAGCAGCCCCCGCGGAACAGATACGCAGTATTTT. Its protein is CASSPRGTDTQYF.

V gene TRBV19 combines with J gene TRBJ1-1; weak D call: TRBD1 (5 bases). Germline-derived CDR1 and CDR2 are LNHDA and SQIVND (reference sequence). The V gene lost 5 bases and the J gene lost 1 base, with 8 bases spanning the gap. The CDR3 is 13 amino acids. CDR3 nucleotide sequence: TGTGCCAGTAGTTGGACACAGAACACTGAAGCTTTCTTT. This encodes CASSWTQNTEAFF.

The rearrangement uses TRBV28 and TRBJ2-7; D perhaps matches TRBD1 (5 bases). V lost 4 bases and J lost 2, with 18 bases in between. Germline loops: CDR1 MDHEN, CDR2 SYDVKM. This CDR3 is 16 amino acids long. Here the CDR3 DNA reads TGTGCCAGCAGTTCCTCAAAGGAGACAGCAGCCTACGAGCAGTACTTC. It encodes CASSSSKETAAYEQYF. Supplemented by reference TRBV28 and TRBJ2-7, the full variable domain reads DVKVTQSSRYLVKRTGEKVFLECVQDMDHENMFWYRQDPGLGLRLIYFSYDVKMKEKGDIPEGYSVSREKKERFSLILESASTNQTSMYLCASSSSKETAAYEQYFGPGTRLTVT.

The CDR3 DNA is TGTGCCAGCAGCTTGGACAGGGCCGGGGCCAACGTCCTGACTTTC. Encoded protein: CASSLDRAGANVLTF. This chain uses TRBV7-2 with TRBJ2-6; 8 bases are shared with TRBD1. The CDR3 totals 15 residues. With V trimmed by 3 bases and J by 4 bases, 2 bases remained unmatched. From germline, CDR1 is SGHTA and CDR2 FQGNSA.

This clone was detected only once. In DNA form, the CDR3 reads TGCGCCAGCAGCTCTGTCTGGCAGGGCGATGAGCAGTTCTTC. Translated, it gives CASSSVWQGDEQFF. The J gene is TRBJ2-1, the V gene TRBV4-1, with a tentative D call TRBD1 (5 bases). CDR3 length: 14 residues. Germline V gene sequence: CDR1 MGHRA, CDR2 YSYEKL. V shed 5 bases and J shed 8 bases, with 16 bases lying between them.

The chain combines TRBV5-5 with TRBJ2-1; the D gene is possibly TRBD1 (5 bases). Germline lookup yields CDR1 SGHKS and CDR2 YYEKEE (reference sequence). Trimming shortened V by 5 bases and J by 3 bases, and 12 bases separated the two germline ends. The CDR3 runs to 14 residues. The CDR3 coding sequence is TGTGCCAGCAGTACACAGGTGATCTACAATGAGCAGTTCTTC. This sequence encodes CASSTQVIYNEQFF.

The V gene is TRBV5-4, the J gene TRBJ2-1; D may match TRBD1 or TRBD2 (5 bases each). The CDR3 contains 15 residues. Germline assignment: CDR1 SGHNT and CDR2 YYREEE (reference sequence). V shed 1 base and J shed 2 bases, with 10 bases lying between them. Here the CDR3 reads CASSLRDLPYNEQFF. CDR3 in DNA: TGTGCCAGCAGCTTGAGGGACCTACCCTACAATGAGCAGTTCTTC.

The J gene is TRBJ2-3, the V gene TRBV6-5, with TRBD2 as a possible D gene (5 bases). Germline V gene data show CDR1 as MNHEY and CDR2 as SVGAGI. This CDR3 is built from 14 residues. Trimming pared 7 bases from V and 4 bases from J, leaving 15 bases between. The CDR3 reads CASNQAWGADTQYF. The DNA of the CDR3 is TGTGCCAGCAACCAGGCCTGGGGAGCAGATACGCAGTATTTT.